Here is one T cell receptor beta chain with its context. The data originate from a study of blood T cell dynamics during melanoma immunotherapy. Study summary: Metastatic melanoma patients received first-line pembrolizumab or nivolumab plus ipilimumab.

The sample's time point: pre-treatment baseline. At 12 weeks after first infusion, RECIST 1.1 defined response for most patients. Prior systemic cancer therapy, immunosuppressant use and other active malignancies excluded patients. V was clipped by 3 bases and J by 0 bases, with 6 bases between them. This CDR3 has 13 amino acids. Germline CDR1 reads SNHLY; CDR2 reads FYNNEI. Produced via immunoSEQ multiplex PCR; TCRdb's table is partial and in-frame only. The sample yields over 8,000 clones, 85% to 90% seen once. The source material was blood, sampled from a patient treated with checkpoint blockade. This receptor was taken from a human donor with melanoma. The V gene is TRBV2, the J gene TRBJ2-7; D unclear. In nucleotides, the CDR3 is TGTGCCAGCAGTGACCGATCCTCCTACGAGCAGTACTTC. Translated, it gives CASSDRSSYEQYF.